This T cell receptor beta chain comes out of a study of tumor-infiltrating lymphocytes in primary liver carcinoma. V was pared by 2 bases and J by 0 bases, with 2 bases between. CDR3 length: 14 residues. Germline V gene sequence: CDR1 MNHEY, CDR2 SVGEGT. Both blood RNA, taken from unsorted whole blood, and germline DNA were extracted. Chronic HBV infection was present, with no prior treatment. Making TCR beta cDNA involved roughly 0.55 ug total RNA and a constant-region primer. A slightly modified ARM-PCR protocol with three nested multiplex PCR rounds produced these TCR beta libraries. The two initial PCR rounds, about 9 cycles each, used TRBV1-TRBV30 forward and C-beta reverse primers. TCRdb redid the calling of the multiplex PCR reads with MiXCR, one entry per CDR3 protein. The sample lists 180,000 or so distinct CDR3 sequences, over 45% occurring once. This clonotype was counted many times.

The source material was peripheral blood. The genes are TRBV6-2 or TRBV6-3 and TRBJ2-6; D remains ambiguous. The clonotype was recovered from a man aged 35-49 years with primary liver carcinoma and hepatitis B virus infection. The CDR3 loop reads CASSYTSGANVLTF. For the CDR3, the DNA is TGTGCCAGCAGTTACACCTCTGGGGCCAACGTCCTGACTTTC.